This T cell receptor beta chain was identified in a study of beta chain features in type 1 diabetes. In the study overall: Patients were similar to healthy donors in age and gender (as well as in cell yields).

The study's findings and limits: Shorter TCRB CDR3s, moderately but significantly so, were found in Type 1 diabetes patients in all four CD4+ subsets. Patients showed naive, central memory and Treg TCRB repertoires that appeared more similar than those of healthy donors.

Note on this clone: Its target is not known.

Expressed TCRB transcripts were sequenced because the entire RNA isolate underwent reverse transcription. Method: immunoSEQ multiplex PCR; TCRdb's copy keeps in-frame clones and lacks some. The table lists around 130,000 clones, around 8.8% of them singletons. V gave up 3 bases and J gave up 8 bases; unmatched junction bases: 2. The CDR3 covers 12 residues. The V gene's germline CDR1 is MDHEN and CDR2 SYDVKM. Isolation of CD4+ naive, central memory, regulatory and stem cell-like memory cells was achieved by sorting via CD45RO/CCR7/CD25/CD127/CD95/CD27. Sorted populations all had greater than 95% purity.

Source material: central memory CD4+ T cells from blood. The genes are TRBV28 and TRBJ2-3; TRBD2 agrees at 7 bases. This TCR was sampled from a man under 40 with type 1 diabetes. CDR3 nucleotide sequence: TGTGCCAGCAGTTTTTTAGCGGGTACGCAGTATTTT. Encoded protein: CASSFLAGTQYF.